The clone carrying this TCR beta chain showed up many times. This entry comes from a study of T cells in Graves' hyperthyroidism and ophthalmopathy. The germline V gene has CDR1 SGHVS and CDR2 FNYEAQ. This CDR3 comprises 14 residues. The ends were cut back, 2 bases at V and 2 bases at J, with 10 bases in the middle. The investigators amplified TCR beta CDR3 regions from RNA transcripts. Primed by the HTBI set, a first-round RT-PCR was run on the TCR CDR3. TCRdb re-called the multiplex PCR reads through MiXCR, storing one row per CDR3 protein. The sample has approximately 400,000 distinct CDR3 sequences; more than 20% are singletons. Orbital computed tomography, thyroid ultrasound, serum thyroxine and TRAb, and clinical symptoms together informed the diagnoses.

The receptor comes from a man between 45 and 60 years old with Graves' hyperthyroidism. Source material: blood. The V gene is TRBV7-6, the J gene TRBJ2-7; D is uncertain. CDR3 protein: CASSLLGTTYEQYF. In DNA form, the CDR3 reads TGTGCCAGCAGCTTATTAGGCACAACCTACGAGCAGTACTTC.